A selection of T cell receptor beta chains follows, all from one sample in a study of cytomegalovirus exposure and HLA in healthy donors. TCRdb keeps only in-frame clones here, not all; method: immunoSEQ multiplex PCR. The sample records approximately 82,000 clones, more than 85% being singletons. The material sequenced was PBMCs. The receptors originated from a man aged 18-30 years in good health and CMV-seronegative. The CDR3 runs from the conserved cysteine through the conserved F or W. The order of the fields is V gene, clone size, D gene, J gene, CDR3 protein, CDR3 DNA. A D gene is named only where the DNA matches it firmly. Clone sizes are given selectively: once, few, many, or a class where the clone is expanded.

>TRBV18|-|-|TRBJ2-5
CASSPAGTQYF
TGTGCCAGCTCACCGGCGGGGACCCAGTACTTC
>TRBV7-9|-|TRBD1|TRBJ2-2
CASSSQGSGELFF
TGTGCCAGCAGCTCACAGGGGTCTGGGGAGCTGTTTTTT
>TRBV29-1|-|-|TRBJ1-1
CSVEGRSMRFSGTEAFF
TGCAGCGTTGAAGGAAGGAGCATGAGGTTCTCGGGCACTGAAGCTTTCTTT
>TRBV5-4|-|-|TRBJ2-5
CASSLPSRPQETQYF
TGTGCCAGCAGCTTGCCTAGCCGGCCGCAAGAGACCCAGTACTTC
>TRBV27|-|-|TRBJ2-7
CASYSSSYEQYF
TGTGCCAGCTATAGCTCCTCCTACGAGCAGTACTTC
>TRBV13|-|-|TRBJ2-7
CASSLGLSRTSYEQYF
TGTGCCAGCAGCTTAGGCCTAAGCAGGACTTCCTACGAGCAGTACTTC
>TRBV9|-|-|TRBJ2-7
CASSAPMSYEQYF
TGTGCCAGCAGCGCCCCAATGTCCTACGAGCAGTACTTC
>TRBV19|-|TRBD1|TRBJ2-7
CASSIAPDRVLQTYEQYF
TGTGCCAGTAGTATAGCGCCGGACAGGGTGTTGCAGACCTACGAGCAGTACTTC
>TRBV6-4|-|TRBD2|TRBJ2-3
CASSETSGGTDTQYF
TGTGCCAGCAGTGAGACTAGCGGGGGCACAGATACGCAGTATTTT
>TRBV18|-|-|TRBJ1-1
CASSPRDSKNTEAFF
TGTGCCAGCTCACCTCGGGACTCTAAGAACACTGAAGCTTTCTTT
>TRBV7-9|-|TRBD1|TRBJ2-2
CASSLLGGSVNTGELFF
TGTGCCAGCAGCTTATTAGGGGGCTCTGTGAACACCGGGGAGCTGTTTTTT
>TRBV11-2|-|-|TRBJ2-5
CASSSGSVLRVRGETQYF
TGTGCCAGCAGCTCGGGGTCAGTTCTGCGCGTAAGGGGGGAGACCCAGTACTTC
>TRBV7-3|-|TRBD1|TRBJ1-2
CASSPYTGDGYTF
TGTGCCAGCAGCCCATACACAGGGGATGGCTACACCTTC
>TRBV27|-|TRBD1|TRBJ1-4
CASSFRQGVNEKLFF
TGTGCCAGCAGTTTCCGGCAGGGGGTTAATGAAAAACTGTTTTTT
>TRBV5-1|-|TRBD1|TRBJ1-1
CASTRGGLNTEAFF
TGCGCCAGCACTCGAGGGGGCTTGAACACTGAAGCTTTCTTT
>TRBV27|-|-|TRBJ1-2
CASSLGGNYGYTF
TGTGCCAGCAGTTTGGGAGGGAACTATGGCTACACCTTC
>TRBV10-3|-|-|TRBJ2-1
CAISAPEGGRVRSSYNEQFF
TGTGCCATCTCTGCCCCCGAGGGAGGTCGGGTCCGGAGCTCCTACAATGAGCAGTTCTTC
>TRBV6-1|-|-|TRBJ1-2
CASTESITGYYGYTF
TGTGCCAGCACAGAGTCAATAACGGGGTACTATGGCTACACCTTC
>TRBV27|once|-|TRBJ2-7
CASSSFGVNYEQYF
TGTGCCAGCAGTTCGTTCGGGGTTAACTACGAGCAGTACTTC
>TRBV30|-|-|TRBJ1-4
CAWSVARANEKLFF
TGTGCCTGGAGTGTAGCCCGGGCTAATGAAAAACTGTTTTTT
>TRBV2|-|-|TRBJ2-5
CASTTGGAETQYF
TGTGCCAGCACCACCGGGGGTGCGGAGACCCAGTACTTC
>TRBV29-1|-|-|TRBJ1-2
CSVPGDGYTF
TGCAGCGTTCCAGGGGATGGCTACACCTTC
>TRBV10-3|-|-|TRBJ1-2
CAISESLDLWSGYTF
TGTGCCATCAGTGAGTCGCTAGATTTGTGGAGTGGCTACACCTTC
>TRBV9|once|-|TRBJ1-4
CASSESAATVTNEELFF
TGTGCCAGCAGCGAATCAGCCGCGACGGTAACTAATGAGGAACTGTTTTTT
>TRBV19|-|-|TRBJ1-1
CASSIDFPLNTEAFF
TGTGCCAGTAGTATAGATTTTCCCTTGAACACTGAAGCTTTCTTT
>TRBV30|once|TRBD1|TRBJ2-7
CAWSVRQGSREQYF
TGTGCCTGGAGTGTGAGACAGGGGTCAAGAGAGCAGTACTTC
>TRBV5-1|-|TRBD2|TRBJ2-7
CASRRLAGPYEQYF
TGCGCCAGCCGCAGACTAGCGGGGCCCTACGAGCAGTACTTC
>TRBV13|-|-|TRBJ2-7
CASSLDFYYGGAGEQYF
TGTGCCAGCAGCTTAGATTTTTATTATGGGGGAGCGGGCGAGCAGTACTTC
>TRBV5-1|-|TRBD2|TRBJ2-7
CASSVSGSSYEQYF
TGCGCCAGCAGCGTTAGCGGGTCCTCCTACGAGCAGTACTTC
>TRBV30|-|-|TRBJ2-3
CAWSQGTDTQYF
TGTGCCTGGAGTCAGGGGACAGATACGCAGTATTTT
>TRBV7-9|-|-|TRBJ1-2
CASSFLYDYGYTF
TGTGCCAGCAGCTTCCTCTACGACTATGGCTACACCTTC
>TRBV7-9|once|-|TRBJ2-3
CASKPGSLSTDTQYF
TGTGCCAGCAAGCCGGGATCGCTTAGCACAGATACGCAGTATTTT
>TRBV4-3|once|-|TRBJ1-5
CASSQEADSLDQPQHF
TGCGCCAGCAGCCAAGAGGCTGACAGTTTAGATCAGCCCCAGCATTTT
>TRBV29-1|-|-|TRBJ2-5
CSVVPGGQETQYF
TGCAGCGTTGTACCGGGGGGCCAGGAGACCCAGTACTTC
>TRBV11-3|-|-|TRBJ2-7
CASSEEVGRTYEQYF
TGTGCCAGCAGCGAAGAGGTAGGGAGAACCTACGAGCAGTACTTC
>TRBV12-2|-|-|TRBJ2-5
CASRFIRDREKETQYF
TGTGCAAGTCGCTTCATCCGGGACAGGGAAAAAGAGACCCAGTACTTC
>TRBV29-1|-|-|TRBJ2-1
CSGKDRLRSNEQFF
TGCAGCGGGAAAGACAGACTGAGGAGCAATGAGCAGTTCTTC
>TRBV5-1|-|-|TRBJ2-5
CASSPGASQETQYF
TGCGCCAGCAGCCCTGGGGCGAGCCAAGAGACCCAGTACTTC
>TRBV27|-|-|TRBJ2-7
CASSLGSGSYEQYF
TGTGCCAGCAGTTTAGGAAGCGGATCCTACGAGCAGTACTTC
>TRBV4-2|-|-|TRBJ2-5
CASSQGGATETQYF
TGTGCCAGCAGCCAGGGGGGGGCAACGGAGACCCAGTACTTC
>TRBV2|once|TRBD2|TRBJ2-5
CASSERLAGGNQETQYF
TGTGCCAGCAGTGAACGTCTAGCGGGGGGGAACCAAGAGACCCAGTACTTC
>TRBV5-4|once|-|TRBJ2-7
CASSLKKEGFNSYEQYF
TGTGCCAGCAGCTTGAAGAAAGAGGGATTCAACTCCTACGAGCAGTACTTC
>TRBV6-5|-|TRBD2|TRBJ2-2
CASGSSGGTGELFF
TGTGCCAGCGGGAGTTCGGGAGGCACCGGGGAGCTGTTTTTT
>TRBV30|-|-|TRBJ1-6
CAWSDYGDTYNSPLHF
TGTGCCTGGAGTGATTACGGGGACACCTATAATTCACCCCTCCACTTT
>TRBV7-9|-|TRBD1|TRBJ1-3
CASSSGTEPGNTIYF
TGTGCCAGCAGTTCCGGGACAGAGCCTGGAAACACCATATATTTT
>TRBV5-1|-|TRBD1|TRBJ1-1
CASSFLQGGMNTEAFF
TGCGCCAGCAGCTTCCTACAGGGGGGCATGAACACTGAAGCTTTCTTT
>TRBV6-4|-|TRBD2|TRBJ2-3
CASGMTSGSTDTQYF
TGTGCCAGCGGTATGACTAGCGGGAGCACAGATACGCAGTATTTT
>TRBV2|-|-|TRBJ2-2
CASKRVGELFF
TGTGCCAGCAAGAGGGTCGGGGAGCTGTTTTTT
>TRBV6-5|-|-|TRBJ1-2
CASSYSGQAEGYTF
TGTGCCAGCAGTTACTCGGGGCAGGCCGAGGGCTACACCTTC
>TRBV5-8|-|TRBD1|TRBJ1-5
CASSQGVSWPQHF
TGTGCCAGCAGCCAGGGGGTGTCTTGGCCCCAGCATTTT
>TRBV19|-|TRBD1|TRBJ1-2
CASSQGTGRDGYTF
TGTGCCAGTAGCCAAGGGACAGGGAGAGATGGCTACACCTTC